This TCR beta chain originates from a study of diagnostic markers for celiac disease (dated by TCRdb to about 2020). Sequenced on an Illumina MiSeq. TCRdb reanalyzed the reads, keeping one entry per CDR3 protein sequence and omitting DNA. In this sample's table one finds 5,500 to 7,000 distinct CDR3 sequences. In total, the top ten clones hold over 4.5% of the sample. There are 14 amino acids in the CDR3, from cysteine to phenylalanine inclusive. No DNA appears here. Taken from the germline V gene (reference sequence), the CDR1 and CDR2 loops are MNHEY and SMNVEV. Its frequency places this clonotype as medium-sized (0.01 to 0.1%); no count is recorded. Its specific antigen is unknown.

This clonotype was obtained from a human donor. This table probably holds off-target reads from a library built for another chain. The V gene is TRBV27 and the J gene is TRBJ2-1; as DNA is missing, the TRBD2 call by TCRdb cannot be tested. The material sequenced was either unsorted cells or a sorted T cell fraction (not recorded which). CDR3 region: CASSFGGRRNEQFF.